The sample holds a few counts of the clone carrying this T cell receptor (beta chain). Its target is unknown. A multiplex PCR was run with 60 Vbeta primers and 13 Jbeta primers. Measured with immunoSEQ multiplex PCR; TCRdb has only the in-frame clones, and not every one. The profile shows 130,000 or so clones, about three quarters of them singletons. The V end lost 3 bases, the J end lost 1 base, and 12 bases lay between the germline ends. The V gene's germline CDR1 is LNHDA and CDR2 SQIVND (reference sequence). This CDR3 contains 15 residues. These data are taken from a study of cytomegalovirus exposure and HLA in healthy donors. Background on the study: Most genotyped donors, over 70% of more than 300, had Caucasian-associated genetic ancestry. Overall study results and limits: The study carried out a later analysis of TCR beta sequences. It associated about 15,000 of them with specific HLA alleles at a false discovery rate of 0.05. There were reportedly fewer N-insertions in an Asian-associated ancestry cluster than the approximately 670-donor mean, in a later analysis. With later analysis, a missense DCLRE1C variant became linked to TCR beta V- and J-gene trimming.

The material sequenced was PBMCs. The chain recombines TRBV19 with TRBJ1-1; D gene unclear. The TCR was taken from a man aged 50-59 years in good health and CMV-seropositive. The chain's CDR3 is CASSMLKPSNTEAFF. CDR3 DNA: TGTGCCAGTAGTATGCTGAAGCCATCGAACACTGAAGCTTTCTTT.